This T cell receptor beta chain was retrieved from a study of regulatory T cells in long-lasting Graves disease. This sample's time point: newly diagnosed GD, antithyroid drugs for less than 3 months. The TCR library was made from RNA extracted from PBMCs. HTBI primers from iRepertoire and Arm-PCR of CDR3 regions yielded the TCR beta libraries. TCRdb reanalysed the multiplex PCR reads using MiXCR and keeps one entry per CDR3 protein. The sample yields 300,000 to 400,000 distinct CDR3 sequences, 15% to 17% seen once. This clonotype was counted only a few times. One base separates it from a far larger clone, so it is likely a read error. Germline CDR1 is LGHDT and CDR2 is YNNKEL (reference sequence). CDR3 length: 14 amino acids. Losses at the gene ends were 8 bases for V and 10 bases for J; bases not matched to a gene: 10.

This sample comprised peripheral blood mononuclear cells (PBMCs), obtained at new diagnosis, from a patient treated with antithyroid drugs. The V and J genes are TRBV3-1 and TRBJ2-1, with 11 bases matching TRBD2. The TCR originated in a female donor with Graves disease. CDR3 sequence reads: CASGGTSGSGEQFF. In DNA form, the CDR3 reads TGTGCCAGCGGCGGGACTAGCGGTTCCGGCGAGCAGTTCTTC.